This T cell receptor beta chain was sequenced in a study of neurological immune-mediated disorders. General study findings and limits: HTLV-1-associated myelopathy had the most TCR clonal expansion, and multiple sclerosis had the least, less than healthy controls. A possible signature was seen in one related-CDR3 cluster, into which phylogenetic grouping placed the repertoires of 18 of 34 multiple sclerosis patients.

Germline loops: CDR1 MNHEY, CDR2 SVGAGI. V gave up 3 bases and J gave up 2 bases, with 14 bases separating them. The CDR3 totals 15 residues. cDNA synthesis was performed by 5'RACE with 10-nucleotide random UMIs. TCRdb used MiXCR to reprocess the 5' RACE reads, holding one entry per CDR3 protein. The table has tens of thousands of distinct CDR3 sequences, around 5.2% seen once; the top ten hold about 7.4%. This clonotype was detected ten times or more. No antigen is known for it. From 2 million PBMCs stored at -80 C, the unsorted libraries were generated. Sequenced input: PBMCs. The TCR comes from a man between 18 and 35 years old with multiple sclerosis. The rearrangement joins TRBV6-5 to TRBJ2-7, with D unclear. In DNA form, the CDR3 reads TGTGCCAGCAGTTATAACCGAGACCAAACCTACGAGCAGTACTTC. Residues: CASSYNRDQTYEQYF.